This T cell receptor (beta chain) was retrieved from a study of cytomegalovirus exposure and HLA in healthy donors listed by TCRdb under 2017. Regarding the complete study: An earlier analysis of a few hundred of the donors reported 276 Gb of sequence data and 90 million to 120 million unique TCR beta sequences obtained from 180 million or so T cells. An early release covering about 600 HLA-typed donors comprised 250 to 350 gigabases of sequencing data and around 80 million unique TCR sequences. Among the approximately 400 genotyped donors, roughly 80% belonged to the genetic ancestry cluster associated with self-reported Caucasian donors. The study aimed to test whether signatures of past pathogen exposure could be identified by cataloging public T cell receptors. Using immunosequencing, the study profiled T cell repertoires from 550 to 750 subjects and related those repertoires to cytomegalovirus serostatus. Along with the approximately 650-subject first cohort, a separate validation cohort of 120 different subjects was used. High-throughput TCR immunosequencing, statistical association of individual TCRs with disease status, and machine learning were combined to predict cytomegalovirus infection status. To study patterns of TCR occurrence, a later analysis re-analyzed previously published TCR beta repertoires from 500 to 850 donors and added high-resolution HLA genotyping. In the later analysis, no new phenotypic data were used to find candidate immune exposures; instead, reliance was placed on TCR beta sequences and their occurrence across donors. An earlier analysis of around 580 of the donors used high-throughput TCR beta sequencing to judge whether each TCR beta V gene segment behaved as functional or pseudogenic. Donor age, sex, ethnicity and CMV serostatus were compiled alongside the repertoire data. Genome-wide SNP genotypes for about 65% of the roughly 670 donors were used in a later genetic analysis, which treated that subset as a discovery cohort. Every discovery cohort repertoire had been produced on one sequencing platform. Class I and class II HLA loci were covered by the typing at four-digit resolution. The number of typed donors differed by locus: 629-630 for A, B, C, DRB1 and DQB1; approximately 540 for DQA1; approximately 600 for DPA1; and some 470 for DPB1. Because of strong linkage in the cohort, roughly five DR-DQ haplotypes were treated as single units for association and clustering. Among about 410 genotyped donors of the cohort, an average of about 220,000 unique TCR beta nucleotide sequences was sequenced per donor, of which 15% to 20% were non-productive.

What the work shows at the level of the full study, not this receptor alone: Because counts were too low, seventeen rarely observed V segments, including chromosome 9 orphons, were excluded from the earlier analysis of fewer than 650 of the donors. A cluster of highly shared sequence variants was judged likely to represent a technical artifact of the sequencing pipeline. The classifier was reported to diagnose cytomegalovirus status with high specificity and sensitivity in both the original cohort and the validation cohort. Correlated functional status among segregating V segments might reflect linkage disequilibrium, but an unknown experimental factor could not be ruled out. A later genetic analysis reported fewer N-insertions in productive TCRs among donors in an Asian-associated ancestry cluster than the roughly 720-donor mean. The authors suggested that the approach could potentially be generalized to other disease states and immunological phenotypes. When HLA alleles, especially DR and DQ, strongly co-occurred, attributing TCR associations to individual alleles was difficult. This cohort had only TCR beta chains sequenced, and the lack of alpha or paired-chain data limited which features could be detected. Because HLA typing was missing for some donors at each locus, association tests included only the typed subset. A later analysis found that TCR association rates varied across HLA loci, with DRB1 alleles showing the most associated TCRs and HLA-C alleles the fewest. In vitro tests confirmed that a few of the cytomegalovirus-associated TCR beta chains recognize cytomegalovirus antigens. In a later analysis, 16,951 TCR beta sequences were associated with specific HLA alleles at a false discovery rate of 0.05. Across donors, most TCR sequences were observed very rarely, whereas some public TCRs were present in many individuals. For the cohort, immune exposure information was limited to CMV serostatus. The 87-base-pair reads could not distinguish some IMGT-functional V segments, including TRBV6-2 and TRBV6-3, so those segments were excluded. Presence/absence analyses assumed roughly uniform sequencing depth across donors, an assumption that may not hold. In a later analysis, several top co-occurrence clusters were reported to appear linked to parvovirus B19, influenza, CMV and Epstein-Barr virus. The study gave a list of around 170 TCR beta chains associated with cytomegalovirus. In a later genetic analysis, a missense DCLRE1C variant was associated with V-gene and J-gene trimming of TCR beta chains, and the association was replicated in an independent cohort. In a later analysis, HLA-associated TCR beta chains showed more clonal expansion and lower generation probabilities than non-associated chains that were equally common. According to a later analysis, most CMV-associated TCR beta chains appeared to be HLA-restricted, and the HLA associations seemed to be driven largely by CMV exposure. Broadly in line with IMGT annotations, most TCR beta V segments showed up in productive rearrangements about 90% or about 30% of the time in an earlier analysis of roughly 590 of the donors. A further reported finding was that TCR beta sequences accurately predicted the HLA-A and HLA-B alleles for most subjects in the first cohort.

The library was prepared using the immunoSEQ multiplex PCR assay. The multiplex PCR relied on a mix of 60 forward primers for TCR Vbeta segments and 13 reverse primers for TCR Jbeta segments. A multiplex PCR assay on genomic DNA amplified the CDR3 region of rearranged TCR beta genes. The Illumina HiSeq System was used to sequence the amplified TCR beta libraries as 87-base-pair reads. The paper's data handling went like this. In a later analysis, tens of millions of unique TCR beta chains were counted across the approximately 640 repertoires, and approximately 11 million of these chains were shared by at least two donors. To remove PCR and sequencing errors, raw reads were error-corrected and collapsed into unique sequences using a nearest-neighbor algorithm that merged closely related sequences. Alignment of CDR3 sequences to IMGT reference sequences was used to assign V, D and J gene segments. For a sequence to be retained, a match of at least six nucleotides was required to both a V gene segment and a J gene segment. Rearrangements were classified as productive when the CDR3 lacked stop codons and remained in frame with V and J, and all other rearrangements were classified as non-productive. Following IMGT convention, CDR3 was defined as the stretch from the second conserved V-encoded cysteine to the conserved J-encoded phenylalanine. Sequences without an unambiguous match to a single V gene segment were excluded from the earlier analysis of several hundred of the donors. An earlier analysis of several hundred of the donors classified V segments as functional when productive rearrangements were above 56.7% and as segregating when the standard deviation between donors was above 5%. To diagnose cytomegalovirus status from the catalog of TCR beta chain sequences, a statistical classification framework was built. A later analysis assigned V and J genes by comparing TCR nucleotide sequences with IMGT/GENE-DB human TR gene sequences. Using the TCRdist pipeline, a later analysis assigned CDR3 sequences along with most-parsimonious VDJ recombination scenarios. In a later analysis, every TCR beta chain was defined by the combination of its CDR3 amino acid sequence and its V-gene family, and reads without a unique V-gene family were dropped. In a later analysis, around 650 highly shared, low-generation-probability nucleotide sequences were removed to address suspected cross-contamination and a sequencing artifact. In a later analysis, a clonal expansion index was calculated for each public chain from normalized within-repertoire ranks of inferred template counts. In a later analysis, generation probabilities were computed with a VDJ recombination model fitted to out-of-frame rearrangements, and the resulting probabilities were checked against IGoR. Hypergeometric tests were used in a later analysis to score TCR-TCR, TCR-HLA and TCR-CMV co-occurrence, with a repertoire-size bias correction applied to the TCR pairs. To estimate false discovery rates, a later analysis permuted the HLA or CMV assignments 20 times. In a later analysis, co-occurring TCRs were grouped using DBSCAN, and TCRdist sequence similarity was added for clustering within HLA-allele-positive subsets. Repertoires with fewer than 30,000 or more than 120,000 public chains were left out of co-occurrence clustering, as were a handful of repertoires with anomalous nucleotide sharing. Imported from immuneACCESS, the table was reduced by TCRdb to in-frame sequences with V and J called. These copies leave out some clones; in studies compared against another copy, an unresolved V gene accounts for under half, and the cause of the remainder is not known. V and J calls and clone size are copied from that table; D and trimming were computed from the DNA. This sample holds approximately 100,000 clones; roughly 76% were observed only once. The leading ten clones occupy around 1.3% of the sample.

In total, just over 650 healthy bone marrow donors made up the cohort. At the time of sampling, every cohort member was nominally healthy, though immune exposures that went unrecorded were likely present. The donor tested CMV seronegative, placing the donor among the 350 or so seronegative members of the cohort. A peripheral blood sample was provided by each donor, and peripheral blood mononuclear cells were used for TCR beta sequencing. Genomic DNA was extracted from the blood cell samples with the Qiagen DNeasy Blood Extraction Kit. Reading the germline V gene gives CDR1 SQVTM and CDR2 ANQGSEA. Its CDR3 holds 12 amino acids, cysteine through phenylalanine. The only DNA kept is the CDR3, 36 bases in frame from the first base. V is pruned by 4 bases and J by 8 bases, leaving 4 bases of the junction without a gene match. A note on this clone: Its target antigen remains unknown. No much larger clone is present one base from it, and per-base qualities are unavailable.

This sequence was found in a female donor in good health and CMV-seronegative. Sequencing was done on a sample of PBMCs. The rearrangement joined TRBV29-1 to TRBJ2-1; 8 bases in the junction line up with TRBD1. The CDR3 in this case is CSVGDRGDEQFF. At the DNA level, the sequence is TGCAGCGTTGGAGACAGGGGCGATGAGCAGTTCTTC.